The rows below give T cell receptor beta chains drawn from one sample of a study of blood T cell repertoires in COVID-19. Produced via immunoSEQ multiplex PCR; TCRdb's table is partial and in-frame only. Of approximately 440,000 clones in the sample, around 87% were seen once. The sample taken for sequencing was PBMCs or T cells enriched from blood (not recorded which). The origin of the receptors is a woman between 18 and 30 years old who had recovered from COVID-19. Both conserved end residues are part of each CDR3. The order of the fields is CDR3 DNA, CDR3 protein, clone size, D gene, J gene, V gene. A D gene is named only where the DNA matches it firmly. Some rows mark clone size as missing; the rest say once, few, many or name a class of expanded clone.

cdr3_nt: TGTGCCAGTTTCGGCAGCTACCAGGGAGCTTTCTTT; cdr3_aa: CASFGSYQGAFF; clone_size: .; d_call: .; j_call: TRBJ1-1; v_call: TRBV19
cdr3_nt: TGTGCCAGCAGCCAAGATTGGGGCTCGTCGGATACGCAGTATTTT; cdr3_aa: CASSQDWGSSDTQYF; clone_size: .; d_call: .; j_call: TRBJ2-3; v_call: TRBV3-1/TRBV3-2
cdr3_nt: TGTGCTAGTGGTTTGGCACACGACGACAGGGGGGAGGACACCATATATTTT; cdr3_aa: CASGLAHDDRGEDTIYF; clone_size: .; d_call: TRBD1; j_call: TRBJ1-3; v_call: TRBV12-5
cdr3_nt: TGTGCCAGCCGGGCATCCGAGCGACAGGGAAACACTGAAGCTTTCTTT; cdr3_aa: CASRASERQGNTEAFF; clone_size: few; d_call: TRBD1; j_call: TRBJ1-1; v_call: TRBV19
cdr3_nt: TGTGCCAGCTCGTCTCAGGGGGCTAGGAACACTGAAGCTTTCTTT; cdr3_aa: CASSSQGARNTEAFF; clone_size: .; d_call: TRBD1; j_call: TRBJ1-1; v_call: TRBV18
cdr3_nt: TGTGCCTGGAGTCCCCGGTCTAGCGGAGAAGAGACCCAGTACTTC; cdr3_aa: CAWSPRSSGEETQYF; clone_size: .; d_call: TRBD2; j_call: TRBJ2-5; v_call: TRBV30
cdr3_nt: TGTGCCACGATTAGAGGGACAGTCATCTCTGGGGCCAACGTCCTGACTTTC; cdr3_aa: CATIRGTVISGANVLTF; clone_size: .; d_call: TRBD1; j_call: TRBJ2-6; v_call: TRBV19
cdr3_nt: TGTGCCTGTTCACAGCTGGGAGATTCACCCCTCCACTTT; cdr3_aa: CACSQLGDSPLHF; clone_size: .; d_call: .; j_call: TRBJ1-6; v_call: TRBV30
cdr3_nt: TGTGCCAGCAGCCCGACAGGGGGTGGCTACACCTTC; cdr3_aa: CASSPTGGGYTF; clone_size: few; d_call: TRBD1; j_call: TRBJ1-2; v_call: TRBV3-1/TRBV3-2
cdr3_nt: TGCGCCAGCAGCATCACTGGAGTCGGCGAGCAGTACTTC; cdr3_aa: CASSITGVGEQYF; clone_size: few; d_call: .; j_call: TRBJ2-7; v_call: TRBV5-1
cdr3_nt: TGTGCCAGCAGTTCCTCGACAGCTAGCACCGGGGAGCTGTTTTTT; cdr3_aa: CASSSSTASTGELFF; clone_size: .; d_call: .; j_call: TRBJ2-2; v_call: TRBV6-5